This TCR beta chain was sequenced during a study of blood T cell repertoires in COVID-19 (dated by TCRdb to the early 2020s). Looking at the study overall: Collaborator samples came from the United States, Italy and Spain and covered acute and convalescent phases of COVID-19. The material from the prospective study consisted of cDNA or gDNA derived from T cells, B-cell-depleted T cells, or PBMCs. Subjects who had been exposed to COVID-19, were actively infected with it, or had recovered from it provided the deeply sampled blood TCRbeta repertoires that made up the dataset. The repertoires were released in a freely available public database meant as a resource for research on the immune response to SARS-CoV-2. Samples were obtained from the ongoing ImmuneRACE study (first 160 participants) and from over 1,000 subjects provided by 6 global collaborators. Nearly every sample came with metadata listing a de-identified subject ID, COVID-19 status, age in years and sex. Where HLA class I and class II types were available, the types were taken from metadata supplied by the sample provider, not from assay-based typing.

TCRbeta CDR3 regions were amplified from genomic DNA by means of the immunoSEQ Assay, a bias-controlled multiplex PCR. Per the authors' processing: Within the assay, amplification of reference gene primers was used to estimate how many nucleated cells each sample contained. Sequence reads were collapsed and filtered to measure the absolute abundance of every unique TCRbeta CDR3 rearrangement. For each sample, productive Simpson clonality was calculated as the square root of Simpson's diversity index across productive rearrangements. Drawn from immuneACCESS, this table holds only the in-frame rearrangements with V and J called that TCRdb kept. Clones are partly lost; checked studies trace under half to an unresolved V gene and leave the rest unexplained. The DNA was the basis for D and trimming; V, J and clone size are from that table. Here the sample has some 40,000 clones; approximately 80% occur a single time. Clones ranked in the top ten supply over 15% of the sample.

This clone was detected a few times. Its antigen remains undetermined. No base-level quality is on record; no much larger clone is a single base apart. Study-wide conclusions, independent of this receptor: Clinical and demographic metadata were provided uncurated, with the amount varying by source and participant.

The CDR3 sequence holds 16 residues, the cysteine and phenylalanine included. Only the CDR3 region is kept as DNA, spanning 48 bases read in frame from base 1. Relative to germline, V is missing 5 bases and J is missing 2 bases, with 6 bases of the junction outside any gene match. The germline V gene gives CDR1 as MDHEN and CDR2 as SYDVKM. The collaborating institutions used their own protocols to collect whole blood in K2EDTA tubes. For TCRbeta analysis, collaborators shipped samples as frozen whole blood, isolated PBMCs, or DNA extracted from either of those sample types. Recombination connected TRBV28 to TRBJ2-2; 9 central nucleotides agree with TRBD1. This clonotype was obtained from a man between 65 and 79 years old with acute or convalescent COVID-19. Sequences were obtained from peripheral blood. CDR3 protein: CASSETGGINTGELFF. The DNA sequence follows: TGTGCCAGCAGTGAAACAGGGGGCATTAACACCGGGGAGCTGTTTTTT.